Included here is one TCR beta chain sequence, with context. The sample comes from a study of blood T cell repertoires in COVID-19. This CDR3 is built from 14 residues. V lost 9 bases to trimming and J lost 0 bases, with 12 bases between them. Germline loops: CDR1 MNHEY, CDR2 SVGAGI. Sequencing used immunoSEQ multiplex PCR; TCRdb keeps in-frame clones, though not all of them. The table shows about 230,000 clones, with around 90% occurring only once. The clonotype originates from a woman between 25 and 40 years old who had been exposed to COVID-19. What was sequenced was PBMCs or T cells enriched from blood (not recorded which). The chain joins TRBV6-5 to TRBJ1-3, with D hard to call. In DNA form, the CDR3 reads TGTGCCAGTACCTCGGGAGTCTCTGGAAACACCATATATTTT. As protein: CASTSGVSGNTIYF.